Below, one TCR beta chain is given with its context. TCRdb keeps only in-frame clones here, not all; method: immunoSEQ multiplex PCR. This sample yields roughly 80,000 clones, of which 83% are seen a single time; about 15% belongs to the top ten. The data belong to a study of blood T cell repertoires in COVID-19. Study-wide context: Collection of acute and convalescent COVID-19 samples took place in the United States, Italy and Spain.

In germline, CDR1 is SGHTA, CDR2 FQGTGA. The CDR3 consists of 15 residues. With V trimmed by 5 bases and J by 2 bases, 5 bases remained unmatched. Material: peripheral blood. The chain carries TRBV7-3 and TRBJ1-2; 10 nucleotides agree with TRBD1. The sequence was obtained from a woman aged 55 to 70 with acute or convalescent COVID-19. The CDR3 DNA sequence: TGTGCCAGCAGCCCGGACAGGGGGGTCAACTATGGCTACACCTTC. Translating gives CASSPDRGVNYGYTF.